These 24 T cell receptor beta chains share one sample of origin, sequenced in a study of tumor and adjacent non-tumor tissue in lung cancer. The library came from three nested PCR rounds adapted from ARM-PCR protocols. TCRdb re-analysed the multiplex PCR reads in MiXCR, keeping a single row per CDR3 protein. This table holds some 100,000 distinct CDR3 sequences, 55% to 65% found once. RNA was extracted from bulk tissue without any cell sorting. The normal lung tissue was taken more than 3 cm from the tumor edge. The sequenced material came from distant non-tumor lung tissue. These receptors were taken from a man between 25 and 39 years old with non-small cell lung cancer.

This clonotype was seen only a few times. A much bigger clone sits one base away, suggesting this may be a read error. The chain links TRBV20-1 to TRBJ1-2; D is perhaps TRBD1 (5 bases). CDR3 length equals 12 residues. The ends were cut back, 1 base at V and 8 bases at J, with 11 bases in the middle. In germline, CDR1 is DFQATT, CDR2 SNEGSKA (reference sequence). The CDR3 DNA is TGCAGTGCTAGAGCGACAAGACAGGGCTACACCTTC. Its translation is CSARATRQGYTF.

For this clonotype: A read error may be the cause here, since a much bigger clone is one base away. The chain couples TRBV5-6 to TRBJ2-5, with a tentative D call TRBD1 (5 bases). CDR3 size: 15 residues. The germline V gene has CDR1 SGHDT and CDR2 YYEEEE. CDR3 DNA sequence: TGTGCCAGCAGCTTGTTCAGGGCGAAACAAGGGACCCAGTACTTC. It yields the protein CASSLFRAKQGTQYF.

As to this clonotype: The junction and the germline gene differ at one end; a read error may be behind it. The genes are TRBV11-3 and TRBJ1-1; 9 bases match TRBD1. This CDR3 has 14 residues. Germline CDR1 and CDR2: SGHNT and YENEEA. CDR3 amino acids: CASSTGQGDTEASF. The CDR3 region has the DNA TGTGCCAGCAGCACGGGACAGGGAGACACTGAAGCATCGTTT.

CDR3 coding DNA: TGCAGTGCGGTAAGCGGAGTAGTTCTAGAAACGCAGTATTTT. The encoded protein is CSAVSGVVLETQYF. J is TRBJ2-3 and V is TRBV20-1; the D gene is possibly TRBD2 (5 bases). Between the trimmed V and J ends, which lost 6 bases and 9 bases, there was a span of 22 bases. The CDR3 covers 14 residues. Germline V gene lookup returns CDR1 DFQATT and CDR2 SNEGSKA (reference sequence).

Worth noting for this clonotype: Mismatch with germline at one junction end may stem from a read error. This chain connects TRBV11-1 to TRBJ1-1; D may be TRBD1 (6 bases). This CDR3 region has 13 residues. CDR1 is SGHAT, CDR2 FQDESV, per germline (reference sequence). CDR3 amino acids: CTSSGDRNTEAFF. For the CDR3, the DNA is TGTACCAGCAGCGGAGACAGGAACACTGAGGCTTTCTTT. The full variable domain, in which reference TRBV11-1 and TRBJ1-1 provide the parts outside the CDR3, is EAEVAQSPRYKITEKSQAVAFWCDPISGHATLYWYRQILGQGPELLVQFQDESVVDDSQLPKDRFSAERLKGVDSTLKIQPAELGDSAMYLCTSSGDRNTEAFFGQGTRLTVV.

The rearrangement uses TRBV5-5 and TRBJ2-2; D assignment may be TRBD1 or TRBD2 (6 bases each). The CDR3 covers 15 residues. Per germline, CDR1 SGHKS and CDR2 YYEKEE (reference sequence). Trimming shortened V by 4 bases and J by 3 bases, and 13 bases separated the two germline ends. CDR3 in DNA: TGTGCCAGCAGCCCTCCAAGGGGGGACACCGGGGAGCTGTTTTTT. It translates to CASSPPRGDTGELFF.

The CDR3 DNA reads as TGTGCCAGCAGCCTCCGGGTGGGGGGGGGTCCCCTCCACTTT. Protein product: CASSLRVGGGPLHF. V gene TRBV7-8 combines with J gene TRBJ1-6; possible D gene TRBD1, 5 bases. V shed 5 bases and J shed 13 bases, with 18 bases lying between them. This CDR3 is 14 amino acids long. Looked up from germline, CDR1 is SGHVS and CDR2 is FQNEAQ. The whole variable domain, filled in from reference TRBV7-8 and TRBJ1-6, reads GAGVSQSPRYKVAKRGQDVALRCDPISGHVSLFWYQQALGQGPEFLTYFQNEAQLDKSGLPSDRFFAERPEGSVSTLKIQRTQQEDSAVYLCASSLRVGGGPLHFGNGTRLTVT.

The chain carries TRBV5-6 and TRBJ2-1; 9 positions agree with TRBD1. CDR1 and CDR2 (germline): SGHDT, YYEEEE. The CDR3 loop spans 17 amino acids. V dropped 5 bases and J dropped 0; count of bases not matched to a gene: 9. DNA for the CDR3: TGTGCCAGCAGTCAGGACAGGGGCCATTCCTCCTACAATGAGCAGTTCTTC. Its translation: CASSQDRGHSSYNEQFF.

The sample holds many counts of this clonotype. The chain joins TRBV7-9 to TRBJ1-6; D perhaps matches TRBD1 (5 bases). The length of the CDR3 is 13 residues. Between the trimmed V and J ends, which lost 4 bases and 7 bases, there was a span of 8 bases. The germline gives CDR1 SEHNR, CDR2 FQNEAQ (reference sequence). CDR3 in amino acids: CASSSGGNSPLHF. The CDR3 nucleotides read TGTGCCAGCAGCTCGGGGGGGAATTCACCCCTCCACTTT.

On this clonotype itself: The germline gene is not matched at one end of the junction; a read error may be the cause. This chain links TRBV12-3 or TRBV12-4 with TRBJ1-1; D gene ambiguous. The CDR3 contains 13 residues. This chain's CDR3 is CASSPDPNTEAFF. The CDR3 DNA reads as TGTGCCAGCAGCCCCGACCCGAACACCGAAGCTTTCTTT.

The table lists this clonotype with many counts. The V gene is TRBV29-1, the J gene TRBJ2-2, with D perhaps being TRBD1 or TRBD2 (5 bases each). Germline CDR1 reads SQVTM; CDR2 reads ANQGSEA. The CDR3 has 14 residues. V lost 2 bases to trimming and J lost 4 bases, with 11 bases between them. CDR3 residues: CSVEPPGTTGELFF. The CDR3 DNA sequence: TGCAGCGTTGAACCACCTGGGACCACCGGGGAGCTGTTTTTT.

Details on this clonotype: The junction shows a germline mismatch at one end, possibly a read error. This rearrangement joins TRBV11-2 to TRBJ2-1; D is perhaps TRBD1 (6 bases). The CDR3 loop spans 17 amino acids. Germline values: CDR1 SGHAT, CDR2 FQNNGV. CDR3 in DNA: TGTGCCAGCAGCTTAGAGGGCGTGAGGGACACATACAGTGAGCAGTTCTTC. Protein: CASSLEGVRDTYSEQFF.

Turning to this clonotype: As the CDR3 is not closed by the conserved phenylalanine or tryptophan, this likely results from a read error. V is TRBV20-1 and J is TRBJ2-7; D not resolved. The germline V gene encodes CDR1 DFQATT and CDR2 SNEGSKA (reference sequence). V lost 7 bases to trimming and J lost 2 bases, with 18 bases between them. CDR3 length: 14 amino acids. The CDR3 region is CSVPRGGEAYEQYC. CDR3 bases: TGCAGTGTCCCCCGTGGCGGAGAAGCCTACGAGCAGTACTGC.

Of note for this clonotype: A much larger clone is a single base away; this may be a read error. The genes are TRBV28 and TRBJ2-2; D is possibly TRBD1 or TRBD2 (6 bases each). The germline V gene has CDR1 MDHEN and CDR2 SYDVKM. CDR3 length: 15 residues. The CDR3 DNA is TGTGACAGCAGTTCCCTAGGGGGGCGAGACGGGGAGCTGTTTTTT. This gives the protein CDSSSLGGRDGELFF.

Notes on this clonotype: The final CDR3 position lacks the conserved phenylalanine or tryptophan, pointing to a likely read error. CDR3 region: CASSPLFWGEQYI. DNA for the CDR3: TGTGCCAGTAGCCCACTGTTTTGGGGCGAGCAGTACATC. The J gene is TRBJ2-7, the V gene TRBV11-2, with D uncertain. From germline, CDR1 is SGHAT and CDR2 FQNNGV. Between the trimmed V and J ends, which lost 9 bases and 6 bases, there was a span of 18 bases. The CDR3 runs to 13 residues.

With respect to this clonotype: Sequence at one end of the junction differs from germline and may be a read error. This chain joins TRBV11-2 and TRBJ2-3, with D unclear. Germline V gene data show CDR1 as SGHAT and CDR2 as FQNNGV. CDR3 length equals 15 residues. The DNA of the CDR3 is TGTGCCAGCAACTTAGAAGGGTCCCGGACAGATACGCAGTATTTT. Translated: CASNLEGSRTDTQYF.

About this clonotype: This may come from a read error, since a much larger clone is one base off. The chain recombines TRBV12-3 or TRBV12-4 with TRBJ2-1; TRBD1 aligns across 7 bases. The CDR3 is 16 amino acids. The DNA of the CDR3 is TGTGACAGCAGTTTATTGACCCGACAGGGTTACAATGAGCAGTTCTTC. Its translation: CDSSLLTRQGYNEQFF.

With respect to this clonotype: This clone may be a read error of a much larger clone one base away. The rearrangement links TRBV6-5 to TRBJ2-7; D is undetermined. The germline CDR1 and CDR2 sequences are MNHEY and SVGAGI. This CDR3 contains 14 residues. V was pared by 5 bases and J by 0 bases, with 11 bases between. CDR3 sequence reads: CASSRHGISYEQYF. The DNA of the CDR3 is TGTGCCAGCAGTAGACACGGTATCTCCTACGAGCAGTACTTC.

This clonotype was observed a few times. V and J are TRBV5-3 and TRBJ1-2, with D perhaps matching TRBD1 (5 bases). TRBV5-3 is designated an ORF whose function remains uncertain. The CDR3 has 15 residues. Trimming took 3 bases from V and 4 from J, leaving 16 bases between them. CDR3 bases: TGTGCCAGAAGCTACGAGACGGGGCTCCTCTATGGCTACACCTTC. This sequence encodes CARSYETGLLYGYTF.

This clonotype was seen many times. The CDR3 region is CSARPRDSGNSYEQYF. The CDR3 DNA is TGCAGTGCTAGACCCCGGGACAGTGGGAACTCCTACGAGCAGTACTTC. The gene calls are TRBV20-1 and TRBJ2-7, with 7 positions matching TRBD1. The CDR3 runs to 16 residues. V dropped 2 bases and J dropped 0; count of bases not matched to a gene: 10. CDR1 DFQATT and CDR2 SNEGSKA come from the germline V gene (reference sequence).

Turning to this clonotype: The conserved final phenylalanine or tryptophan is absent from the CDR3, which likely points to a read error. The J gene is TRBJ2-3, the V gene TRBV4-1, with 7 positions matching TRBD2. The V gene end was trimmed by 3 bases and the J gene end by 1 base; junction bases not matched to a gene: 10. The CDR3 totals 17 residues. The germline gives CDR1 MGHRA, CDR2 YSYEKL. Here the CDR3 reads CASSQDRRGMCTDTQYY. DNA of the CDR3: TGCGCCAGCAGCCAGGATCGGCGGGGGATGTGCACAGATACGCAGTATTAT.

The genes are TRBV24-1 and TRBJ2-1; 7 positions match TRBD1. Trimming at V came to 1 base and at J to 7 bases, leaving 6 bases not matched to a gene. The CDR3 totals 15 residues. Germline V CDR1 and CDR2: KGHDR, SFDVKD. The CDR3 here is CATSDFGQDGNEQFF. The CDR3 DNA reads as TGTGCCACCAGTGATTTCGGACAGGATGGAAATGAGCAGTTCTTC.

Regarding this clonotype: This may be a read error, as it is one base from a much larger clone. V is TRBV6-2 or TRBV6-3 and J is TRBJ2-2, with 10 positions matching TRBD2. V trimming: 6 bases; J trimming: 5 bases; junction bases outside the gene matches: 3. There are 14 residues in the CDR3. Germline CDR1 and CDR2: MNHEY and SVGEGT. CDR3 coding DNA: TGTGCCAGCAGGCCTAGCGGGGGTACCGGGGAGCTGTTTTTT. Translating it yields CASRPSGGTGELFF.

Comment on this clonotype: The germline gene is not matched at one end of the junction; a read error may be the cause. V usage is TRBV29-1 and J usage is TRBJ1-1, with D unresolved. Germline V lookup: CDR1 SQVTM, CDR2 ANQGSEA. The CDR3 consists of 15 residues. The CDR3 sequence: CSVVFGLRGFDEASF. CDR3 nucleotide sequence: TGCAGCGTTGTGTTTGGGTTACGGGGATTTGATGAAGCTTCCTTT.